This TCR beta chain was recovered during a study of post-analysis software for immune sequencing data. Findings and limits, study-wide: Comparison of patients with controls showed five TRBV segments more frequent in patients, TRBV5-6, TRBV5-1 and TRBV20-1 among them.

In the case of this clonotype: Its antigen is as yet unknown.

Included in the TCR beta cDNA libraries were unique molecular identifiers. Between roughly 1 and 11 million T cells gave rise to about 450,000 cDNA molecules. One entry per CDR3 protein, called by TCRdb with MiXCR from the PCR reads. This sample has 750,000 to 900,000 distinct CDR3 sequences, with just over 45% found just once. Trimming took 1 base from V and 0 from J, leaving 13 bases between them. This CDR3 has 16 amino acids. Germline V gene sequence: CDR1 DFQATT, CDR2 SNEGSKA (reference sequence). The specimen sequenced was blood. The source of this sequence is a girl aged 10 to 17 with multiple sclerosis. J is TRBJ2-1 and V is TRBV20-1; TRBD2 is a possible D gene (6 bases). Here the CDR3 DNA reads TGCAGTGCTAGAGTAATTGGGGGGAGCTCCTACAATGAGCAGTTCTTC. Amino acid sequence: CSARVIGGSSYNEQFF.